This record concerns one TCR beta chain sequence. The data belong to a study of chemoradiotherapy in HPV16-positive cancers. The CDR3 consists of 14 residues. In germline, CDR1 is SGHNT, CDR2 YYREEE (reference sequence). V lost 3 bases, J lost 3 bases, and 10 bases lay in between. Clones were sequenced by immunoSEQ multiplex PCR, and TCRdb holds only the in-frame ones, with some missing. The repertoire includes tens of thousands of clones, roughly 92% of them detected once, and 17% sits in the top ten. The sequence was collected from a human donor with HPV-associated anogenital cancer. The rearrangement links TRBV5-4 to TRBJ2-4; D gene uncertain. The specimen comprised blood, sampled from a patient who underwent chemoradiotherapy. The CDR3 is CASSSYIGKNIQYF. CDR3 sequence (DNA): TGTGCCAGCAGCTCCTATATAGGCAAAAACATTCAGTACTTC.